This T cell receptor (beta chain) was captured in a study of vaccination and CD4 T cells after COVID-19. The wider study: The cells in question were stimulated using overlapping spike peptides derived from SARS-CoV-2, HCoV-NL63, HCoV-OC43 and HCoV-229E.

Sequencing of cultured CD4+ T cell DNA used the Oncomine TCR Beta short-read assay. TCRdb fed the PCR reads into MiXCR, producing one record per CDR3 protein. The repertoire holds fewer than 15,000 distinct CDR3 sequences, around two fifths seen once, with 10% in the top ten. Trimming shortened V by 3 bases and J by 5 bases, and 10 bases separated the two germline ends. The CDR3 runs to 13 residues. This clonotype was observed a handful of times. Its antigen is unidentified. Treatment indicated: roughly 11-day PBMC culture with coronavirus spike peptide pools or control peptides (ViraFEST assay). Peptide pool stimulation in ViraFEST expanded antigen-specific T cells, whose TCRs were then sequenced.

The rearrangement joins TRBV12-3 or TRBV12-4 to TRBJ1-1; D not resolved. What was sequenced was CD4+ T cells from blood, cultured in vitro. The clonotype was recovered from a human donor who had recovered from COVID-19. The DNA for the CDR3 is TGTGCCAGCAGTTTGGCGGGTGATACTGAAGCTTTCTTT. The encoded protein is CASSLAGDTEAFF.